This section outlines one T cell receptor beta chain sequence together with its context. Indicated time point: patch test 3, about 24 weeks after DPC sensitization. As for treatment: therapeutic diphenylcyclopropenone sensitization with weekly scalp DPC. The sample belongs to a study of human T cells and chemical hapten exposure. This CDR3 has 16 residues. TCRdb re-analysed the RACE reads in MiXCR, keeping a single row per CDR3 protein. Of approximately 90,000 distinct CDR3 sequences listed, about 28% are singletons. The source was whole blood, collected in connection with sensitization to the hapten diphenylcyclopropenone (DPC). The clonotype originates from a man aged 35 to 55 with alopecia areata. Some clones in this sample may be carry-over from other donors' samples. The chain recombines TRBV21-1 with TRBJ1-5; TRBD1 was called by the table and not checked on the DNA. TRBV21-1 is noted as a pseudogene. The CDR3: CASSKRDSYSNQPQHF. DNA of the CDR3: TGTGCCAGCAGCAAAAGGGACAGCTATAGCAATCAGCCCCAGCATTTT.